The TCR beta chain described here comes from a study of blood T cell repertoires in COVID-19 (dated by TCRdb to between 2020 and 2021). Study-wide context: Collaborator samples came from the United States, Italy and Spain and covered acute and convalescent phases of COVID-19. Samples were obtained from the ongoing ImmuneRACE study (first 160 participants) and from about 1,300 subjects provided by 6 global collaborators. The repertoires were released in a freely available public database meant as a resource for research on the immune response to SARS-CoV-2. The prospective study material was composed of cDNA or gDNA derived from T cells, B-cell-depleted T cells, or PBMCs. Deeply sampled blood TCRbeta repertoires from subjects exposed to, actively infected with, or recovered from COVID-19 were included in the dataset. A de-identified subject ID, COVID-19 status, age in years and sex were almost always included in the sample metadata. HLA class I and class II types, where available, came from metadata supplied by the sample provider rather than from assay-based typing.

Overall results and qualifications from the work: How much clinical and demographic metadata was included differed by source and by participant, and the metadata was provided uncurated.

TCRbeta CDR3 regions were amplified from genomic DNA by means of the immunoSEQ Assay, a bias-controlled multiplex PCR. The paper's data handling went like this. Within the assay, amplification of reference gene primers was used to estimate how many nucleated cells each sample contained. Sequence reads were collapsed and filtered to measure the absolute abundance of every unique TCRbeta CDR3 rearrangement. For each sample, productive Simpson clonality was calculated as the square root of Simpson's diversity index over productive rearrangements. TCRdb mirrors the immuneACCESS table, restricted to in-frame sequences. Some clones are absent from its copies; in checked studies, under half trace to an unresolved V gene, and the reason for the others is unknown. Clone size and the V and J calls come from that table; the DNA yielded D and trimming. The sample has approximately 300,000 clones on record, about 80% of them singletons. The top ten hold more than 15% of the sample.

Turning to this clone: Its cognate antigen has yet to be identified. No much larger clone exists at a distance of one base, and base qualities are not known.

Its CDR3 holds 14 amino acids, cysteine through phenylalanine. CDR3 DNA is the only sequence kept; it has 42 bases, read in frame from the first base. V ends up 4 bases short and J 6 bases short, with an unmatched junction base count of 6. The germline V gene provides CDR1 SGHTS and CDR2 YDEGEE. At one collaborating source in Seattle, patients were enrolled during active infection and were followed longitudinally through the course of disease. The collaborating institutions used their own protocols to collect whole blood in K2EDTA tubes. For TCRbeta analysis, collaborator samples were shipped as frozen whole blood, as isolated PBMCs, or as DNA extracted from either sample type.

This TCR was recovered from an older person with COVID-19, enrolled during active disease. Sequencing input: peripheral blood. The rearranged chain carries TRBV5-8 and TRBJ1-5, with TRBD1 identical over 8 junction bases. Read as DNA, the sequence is TGTGCCAGCAGCCTCAGGACAGGGCGTCAGCCCCAGCATTTT. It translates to CASSLRTGRQPQHF.